The present T cell receptor beta chain was sequenced within a study of CD8 T cells in Susac syndrome (dated by TCRdb to the late 2010s). For the study in its entirety: Whether CD8+ T cell activation and differentiation in Susac syndrome was antigen driven was tested using repertoire sequencing. Study-wide conclusions, independent of this receptor: The number of individuals in the TCR sequencing and HLA analysis was acknowledged as relatively small.

Reading from cysteine to phenylalanine, the CDR3 counts 13 amino acids. The sequence is cut down to CDR3 DNA, 39 bases in frame from base 1. Trimming removed 5 bases from V and 13 bases from J; the gene matches leave 9 bases unexplained. The germline V gene supplies CDR1 MNHEY and CDR2 SVGEGT. RNA was extracted using the RNeasy kit, and about 0.5 to 1 microgram was reverse transcribed with random hexamers. TCR beta CDR3 regions were amplified with the immunoSEQ multiplex PCR assay covering 54 Vbeta and 13 Jbeta segments. PCR amplification bias was corrected by using a synthetic template baseline for primer optimization and computational correction. In the authors' own workflow: Reads were annotated to V, D and J genes according to IMGT and were analyzed with immunoSEQ Analyzer, with only productive sequences retained. To calculate clonality, Shannon entropy was normalized by log2 of the number of productive unique sequences and then subtracted from one. For each patient and control, public and private clones were evaluated among the 100 most prevalent clones. Clones were defined as Susac-specific when absent from the healthy and MS cohorts, from about 1,100 published viral clones and from other ImmuneACCESS disease sequences. TCRdb reprocessing: public reads trimmed at Q25 with fastp, clones called with MiXCR, in-frame beta chains kept. Identical CDR3 proteins give one entry, which carries the most common genes and DNA. The V and J calls come from TCRdb's annotation, not from the publication. In this sample the table shows roughly 190,000 distinct CDR3 sequences, around 96% of which occur a single time. The ten largest clones represent about 0.1% of the sample.

High-throughput TCR beta sequencing profiled peripheral blood CD8+ and CD4+ T cells from healthy donors, Susac syndrome patients and multiple sclerosis patients. Healthy donors were included as age- and sex-matched controls. Bulk CD8+ and CD4+ T cells were purified by magnetic negative isolation, whereas CD8+ TEMRA cells were enriched by FACS. Blood was drawn into EDTA tubes, processed within 24 hours, and PBMCs were isolated by density gradient centrifugation. PBMCs intended for TCR sequencing were frozen in liquid nitrogen and were later thawed in a 37 degrees C water bath. A purity of at least 90% was achieved for sorted or isolated CD4+, CD8+ and CD8+ TEMRA cells. Remarks on this clonotype: What antigen it recognizes has not been identified. Within one base of it there is no much larger clone, and no base qualities were kept.

The sequence was obtained from a human donor in good health. Sequenced sample: CD4+ T cells from PBMCs. Rearrangement joined TRBV6-2 or TRBV6-3 to TRBJ2-7, with 12 junctional bases fitting TRBD2. CDR3 sequence: CASSEASGRAVYF. The nucleotide sequence is TGTGCCAGCAGTGAGGCTAGCGGGAGGGCCGTCTACTTC.